The T cell receptor beta chain described here comes from a study of graft-versus-host responses after intestinal transplantation. Study-level information: Tacrolimus plus steroids were given to all recipients for about 3 years, preceded by anti-thymocyte globulin induction.

A remark on this clone: The antigen is not known.

Germline CDR1 reads LNHDA; CDR2 reads SQIVND (reference sequence). The CDR3 has 14 residues. V shed 4 bases and J shed 0 bases, with 4 bases lying between them. Sequenced by immunoSEQ multiplex PCR; TCRdb stores in-frame clones only, minus some. The sample contains 40,000 to 45,000 clones, about 95% of which appear only once. The receptor was derived from a human donor who was the organ donor for an intestinal transplant. This chain links TRBV19 with TRBJ2-6; D uncertain. The sequencing here drew on unstimulated CD8+ T cells sorted from spleen or lymph node cells, taken before transplant. The CDR3: CASSKGSGANVLTF. CDR3 bases: TGTGCCAGTAGTAAGGGCTCTGGGGCCAACGTCCTGACTTTC.